Given below is one T cell receptor beta chain in context. The sample is drawn from a study of blood T cell repertoires in COVID-19. Profiled with immunoSEQ multiplex PCR; TCRdb holds only in-frame clones, not every one. Of 200,000 or so clones detected, roughly 79% appear once; the ten largest clones hold about 6.9%. The sequence was obtained from a human donor with acute or convalescent COVID-19. The donor label of this sample is uncertain. The sample was peripheral blood.

DNA of the CDR3: TGTGCCAGCAGTTCTACCGGGACAGGGTTCAATCAGCCCCAGCATTTT. This encodes CASSSTGTGFNQPQHF. The chain recombines TRBV6-5 with TRBJ1-5; TRBD1 matches 9 bases. The V gene's germline CDR1 is MNHEY and CDR2 SVGAGI. This CDR3 is 16 amino acids long. Unmatched junction bases numbered 7, after V lost 4 bases and J lost 3 bases.